This TCR beta chain was sequenced for a study of blood T cell repertoires in COVID-19. Study-wide background: In each case, the material was cDNA or gDNA derived from T cells, B-cell-depleted T cells, or PBMCs.

Only in-frame clones appear in the TCRdb table, and some are missing; sequencing was by immunoSEQ multiplex PCR. The data hold 270,000 or so clones, with roughly 85% observed a single time. Looked up from germline, CDR1 is SGHAT and CDR2 is FQNNGV. The CDR3 is made up of 15 amino acids. The J segment lost 8 bases and the V segment lost 2 bases, leaving 8 bases of the junction unmatched. The rearrangement links TRBV11-2 to TRBJ2-1; 8 bases are shared with TRBD2. The source is a woman under 30 with acute or convalescent COVID-19. Sequenced: peripheral blood. The CDR3 DNA follows: TGTGCCAGCAGCTTACGCGGGAGGTTCTCGGATGAGCAGTTCTTC. Protein sequence: CASSLRGRFSDEQFF.